This entry lists 24 T cell receptor beta chains sequenced from one sample in a study of T cell responses to AZD1222 COVID-19 vaccine. Only in-frame clones appear in the TCRdb table, and some are missing; sequencing was by immunoSEQ multiplex PCR. The sample comprises around 83,000 clones, around 92% of which are singletons, and roughly 4.9% rests with the top ten. The sample in question was peripheral blood, obtained on day 0 of AZD1222 vaccination. The origin of the receptors is an adult in good health.

The genes are TRBV2 and TRBJ2-1; 7 positions agree with TRBD2. This CDR3 has 19 amino acids. The trim removed 4 bases at V and 0 bases at J, leaving 15 bases unmatched. The germline gives CDR1 SNHLY, CDR2 FYNNEI. CDR3 sequence: CASSAGFTGGLGSYNEQFF. The DNA of the CDR3 is TGTGCCAGCAGTGCCGGTTTTACGGGAGGACTGGGCTCCTACAATGAGCAGTTCTTC.

The chain is built from TRBV4-3 and TRBJ2-1, with TRBD1 identical over 8 bases. V trimming: 3 bases; J trimming: 1 base; junction bases outside the gene matches: 2. Germline-derived CDR1 and CDR2 are LGHNA and YSLEER. CDR3 length: 15 amino acids. The CDR3: CASSQDRESYNEQFF. The CDR3, as DNA: TGCGCCAGCAGCCAGGACAGGGAATCCTACAATGAGCAGTTCTTC.

The count of this clone is one. The chain recombines TRBV10-3 with TRBJ2-2, with 7 bases matching TRBD1. Germline CDR1 ENHRY, CDR2 SYGVKD. V dropped 6 bases and J dropped 5; count of bases not matched to a gene: 6. CDR3 length: 14 residues. CDR3 in amino acids: CAIRGTAETGELFF. The CDR3 coding sequence is TGTGCCATCAGAGGGACAGCGGAGACCGGGGAGCTGTTTTTT.

The V gene is TRBV30, the J gene TRBJ2-5; D is undetermined. Trimming cost V 2 bases and J 2 bases, with 33 bases left between them. This CDR3 contains 21 residues. The germline V gene encodes CDR1 GTSNPN and CDR2 SVGIG (reference sequence). The CDR3 reads CAWSCLGVGWFLASRQETQYF. In nucleotides, the CDR3 is TGTGCCTGGAGTTGCCTTGGGGTAGGCTGGTTTTTGGCTTCCCGACAAGAGACCCAGTACTTC.

The chain employs TRBV27 and TRBJ2-7; 8 nucleotides agree with TRBD2. Per germline, CDR1 MNHEY and CDR2 SMNVEV (reference sequence). This CDR3 has 14 amino acids. Trimming at V came to 4 bases and at J to 2 bases, leaving 4 bases not matched to a gene. The CDR3 nucleotides read TGTGCCAGCAGTTGGGTTAGCGGGACCTACGAGCAGTACTTC. Protein sequence: CASSWVSGTYEQYF.

This chain links TRBV28 with TRBJ1-1; TRBD1 is a possible D gene (5 bases). Germline V gives CDR1 MDHEN, CDR2 SYDVKM. The ends were cut back, 5 bases at V and 5 bases at J, with 12 bases in the middle. The CDR3 extends over 13 amino acids. CDR3 DNA: TGTGCCAGCAGTCCAGGACATCGGACTGAAGCTTTCTTT. This sequence encodes CASSPGHRTEAFF.

This chain joins TRBV30 and TRBJ2-3; possibly TRBD2 for D (5 bases). The CDR3 covers 15 residues. V gave up 0 bases and J gave up 2 bases, with 12 bases separating them. Per the germline V gene, CDR1 is GTSNPN and CDR2 is SVGIG (reference sequence). CDR3 in amino acids: CAWSVGLADTDTQYF. The CDR3, as DNA: TGTGCCTGGAGTGTAGGGCTAGCTGACACAGATACGCAGTATTTT.

CDR3 loop: CASSTGEERLRGSKETQYF. The CDR3 DNA reads as TGTGCCAGCAGCACGGGAGAGGAACGGCTCAGGGGTTCCAAGGAGACCCAGTACTTC. The J gene is TRBJ2-5, the V gene TRBV21-1. TRBV21-1 corresponds to a pseudogene. This CDR3 contains 19 residues.

The gene calls are TRBV11-2 and TRBJ2-1, with TRBD2 identical over 8 bases. The CDR3 loop spans 16 amino acids. Per the germline V gene, CDR1 is SGHAT and CDR2 is FQNNGV. J gave up 4 bases and V 4 bases, and 9 bases lay outside the gene matches. This CDR3 is CASSYGAQREYNEQFF. In DNA form, the CDR3 reads TGTGCCAGCAGCTACGGGGCCCAGCGGGAGTACAATGAGCAGTTCTTC.

The gene calls are TRBV7-9 and TRBJ2-3; D is unresolved. The germline V gene encodes CDR1 SEHNR and CDR2 FQNEAQ (reference sequence). V was trimmed by 1 base and J by 2 bases, leaving 10 bases between them. The CDR3 has 15 amino acids. CDR3 bases: TGTGCCAGCAGCTTAGTAAGTCAGGCCACAGATACGCAGTATTTT. Translation: CASSLVSQATDTQYF.

This sequence joins TRBV29-1 and TRBJ1-2; D gene unclear. Germline-derived CDR1 and CDR2 are SQVTM and ANQGSEA. V lost 3 bases and J lost 6, with 17 bases in between. The CDR3 is 14 amino acids. The chain's CDR3 is CSVDSMGATNGYTF. CDR3 DNA sequence: TGCAGCGTTGATAGTATGGGCGCTACGAATGGCTACACCTTC.

The count of this clone is one. The chain combines TRBV27 with TRBJ1-5; perhaps TRBD1 as D (5 bases). Germline V CDR1 and CDR2: MNHEY, SMNVEV (reference sequence). The V gene lost 5 bases and the J gene lost 11 bases, with 19 bases spanning the gap. This CDR3 has 14 amino acids. The CDR3 nucleotides read TGTGCCAGCAGTAGGACAAGTGCTATATTAGCCCAGCATTTT. Amino acid sequence: CASSRTSAILAQHF.

The chain employs TRBV6-2 or TRBV6-3 and TRBJ1-5; 8 bases agree with TRBD1. Germline V lookup: CDR1 MNHEY, CDR2 SVGEGT. The CDR3 is made up of 15 amino acids. The junction had 2 bases not matched to a gene; V was cut back by 0 bases and J by 4 bases. CDR3 sequence: CASSYSGQGNQPQHF. Here the CDR3 DNA reads TGTGCCAGCAGTTACTCCGGACAGGGTAATCAGCCCCAGCATTTT.

This sequence joins TRBV11-3 and TRBJ2-1; D is ambiguous. CDR1 SGHNT and CDR2 YENEEA come from the germline V gene. This CDR3 contains 15 residues. Between the trimmed V and J ends, which lost 3 bases and 6 bases, there was a span of 15 bases. The CDR3 spells CASSFDSRTGNEQFF. CDR3 sequence (DNA): TGTGCCAGCAGCTTCGACTCTAGAACGGGCAATGAGCAGTTCTTC.

The chain links TRBV7-2 to TRBJ2-3; the D gene is possibly TRBD2 (6 bases). Germline V gives CDR1 SGHTA, CDR2 FQGNSA. V shed 5 bases and J shed 4 bases, with 25 bases lying between them. The CDR3 covers 18 residues. The chain's CDR3 is CASSALPLTSPVADTQYF. In DNA, the CDR3 is TGTGCCAGCAGCGCCCTACCACTAACTAGCCCCGTCGCAGATACGCAGTATTTT.

The V call is TRBV23-1, the J call TRBJ1-3, with D possibly TRBD1 on 5 matching bases. TRBV23-1 is sorted into the ORF group, with uncertain function. The CDR3 loop spans 19 amino acids. V lost 3 bases, J lost 0 bases, and 21 bases lay in between. CDR3 in amino acids: CASSQGWARDVGSGNTIYF. CDR3 sequence (DNA): TGCGCCAGCAGTCAGGGGTGGGCCCGGGACGTAGGCTCTGGAAACACCATATATTTT.

V usage is TRBV6-5 and J usage is TRBJ1-4; D not resolved. The CDR3 covers 14 residues. CDR1 is MNHEY and CDR2 is SVGAGI in the germline V gene. Trimming left V 5 bases short and J 6 bases short, with 13 bases between. In DNA form, the CDR3 reads TGTGCCAGCAGTCAAACGGGCCTATATGAAAAACTGTTTTTT. Its protein product is CASSQTGLYEKLFF.

The count of this clone is one. The chain recombines TRBV28 with TRBJ2-7; the match to TRBD1 covers 7 bases. V dropped 5 bases and J dropped 10; count of bases not matched to a gene: 5. CDR3 length: 11 amino acids. Germline CDR1 is MDHEN and CDR2 is SYDVKM. CDR3 nucleotides: TGTGCCAGCAGTCCCGGGACAGAACAGTACTTC. Its protein product is CASSPGTEQYF.

The V call is TRBV27, the J call TRBJ2-1; 9 nucleotides agree with TRBD2. The CDR3 extends over 15 amino acids. With 5 bases clipped from V and 8 bases from J, the junction kept 10 bases outside the gene matches. Germline V gene data show CDR1 as MNHEY and CDR2 as SMNVEV (reference sequence). The CDR3: CASSHIAGVLDEQFF. The CDR3 coding sequence is TGTGCCAGCAGTCACATAGCGGGAGTGTTAGATGAGCAGTTCTTC.

The rearrangement uses TRBV5-4 and TRBJ2-1, with TRBD2 identical over 14 bases. CDR1 and CDR2 (germline): SGHNT, YYREEE (reference sequence). There are 15 residues in the CDR3. Germline trimming cut 5 bases from V and 8 bases from J; bases unmatched to any gene: 6. This CDR3 reads CASRAGTSGSHEQFF. Written as DNA, the CDR3 is TGTGCCAGCAGGGCCGGGACTAGCGGGAGTCATGAGCAGTTCTTC.

The J gene is TRBJ2-7, the V gene TRBV20-1, with D unclear. This CDR3 contains 10 residues. Germline values: CDR1 DFQATT, CDR2 SNEGSKA (reference sequence). Trimming cost V 6 bases and J 5 bases, with 8 bases left between them. The CDR3 DNA is TGCAGTGCCCGTGTTCACGAGCAGTACTTC. It yields the protein CSARVHEQYF.

V and J are TRBV7-2 and TRBJ2-7, with 7 bases aligning to TRBD2. The CDR3 loop spans 14 amino acids. The germline gives CDR1 SGHTA, CDR2 FQGNSA. J lost 1 base, V lost 1 base, and 1 base had no gene match. The DNA for the CDR3 is TGTGCCAGCAGCTTAGTGGGGGGGTCCTACGAGCAGTACTTC. Its protein is CASSLVGGSYEQYF. The complete variable domain, with remaining parts taken from reference TRBV7-2 and TRBJ2-7, reads GAGVSQSPSNKVTEKGKDVELRCDPISGHTALYWYRQSLGQGLEFLIYFQGNSAPDKSGLPSDRFSAERTGGSVSTLTIQRTQQEDSAVYLCASSLVGGSYEQYFGPGTRLTVT.

The chain recombines TRBV5-5 with TRBJ1-1, with a possible D match to TRBD1 (6 bases). The CDR3 consists of 16 residues. Trimming removed 6 bases at V and 1 base at J, with 19 bases between. The germline CDR1 and CDR2 sequences are SGHKS and YYEKEE (reference sequence). The DNA for the CDR3 is TGTGCCAGCACCACTTTGGGACACAGAACGAACACTGAAGCTTTCTTT. It yields the protein CASTTLGHRTNTEAFF.

J is TRBJ2-7 and V is TRBV28; D not resolved. Looked up from germline, CDR1 is MDHEN and CDR2 is SYDVKM. CDR3 length: 13 residues. Trimming stripped 3 bases from V and 6 bases from J, with 12 bases between. The DNA of the CDR3 is TGTGCCAGCAGTTTTAGCTTTCTGGGCGAGCAGTACTTC. Translating it yields CASSFSFLGEQYF. Based on the CDR3 plus reference TRBV28 and TRBJ2-7, the full variable domain is DVKVTQSSRYLVKRTGEKVFLECVQDMDHENMFWYRQDPGLGLRLIYFSYDVKMKEKGDIPEGYSVSREKKERFSLILESASTNQTSMYLCASSFSFLGEQYFGPGTRLTVT.